The rows below give T cell receptor beta chains drawn from one sample of a study of T cells in Graves' hyperthyroidism and ophthalmopathy. Via MiXCR, TCRdb re-called the multiplex PCR reads, giving one row per CDR3 protein. The sample yields more than 550,000 distinct CDR3 sequences, 40% to 55% seen once. The sequencing input was peripheral blood or thyroid tissue (not recorded which). The receptors originated from an adult man with Graves' disease, either hyperthyroidism or ophthalmopathy (not recorded which). Both conserved end residues are part of each CDR3. The order of the fields is V gene, D gene, clone size, J gene, CDR3 DNA, CDR3 protein. A D gene is named only where the DNA matches it firmly. Clone size appears in some rows only: once, few, many, or a class for an expanded clone.

V: TRBV20-1; D: .; size: .; J: TRBJ2-5; DNA: TGCAGTGCTAGATCCGGACTGCAAGAGACCCAGTACTTC; CDR3: CSARSGLQETQYF
V: TRBV24-1; D: TRBD1; size: many; J: TRBJ1-5; DNA: TGTGCCACCCGGGACAGGGAAGGACAGCCCCAGCATTTT; CDR3: CATRDREGQPQHF
V: TRBV5-1; D: .; size: few; J: TRBJ1-6; DNA: TGCGCCAGCACCCCGTCGGGGGTTGTTAATTCACCCCTCCACTTT; CDR3: CASTPSGVVNSPLHF
V: TRBV24-1; D: .; size: .; J: TRBJ1-5; DNA: TGTGCCAGTAGTATAGATGGGGCCTACAGAGGCAATCAGCCCCAGCATTTT; CDR3: CASSIDGAYRGNQPQHF
V: TRBV7-2; D: .; size: few; J: TRBJ1-1; DNA: TGTGCCAGCAGCTACCGGAAGAACACTGAAGCTTTCTTT; CDR3: CASSYRKNTEAFF
V: TRBV25-1; D: .; size: .; J: TRBJ1-5; DNA: TGTGCCACCCAAGGGGGGCGCGATCAGCCCCAGCATTTT; CDR3: CATQGGRDQPQHF
V: TRBV7-6; D: .; size: few; J: TRBJ1-3; DNA: TGTGCCAGCAGTCCGACGGGGGGCTCTGGAAACACCATATATTTT; CDR3: CASSPTGGSGNTIYF
V: TRBV12-3/TRBV12-4; D: .; size: few; J: TRBJ2-5; DNA: TGTGCCAGCAGGCCAGGGGTTACCCAAGAGACCCAGTACTTC; CDR3: CASRPGVTQETQYF
V: TRBV20-1; D: .; size: .; J: TRBJ1-5; DNA: TGCAGTGCTAGAGACAGCATAAGCAATCAGCCCCAGCATTTT; CDR3: CSARDSISNQPQHF
V: TRBV12-3/TRBV12-4; D: .; size: few; J: TRBJ1-5; DNA: TGTGCCAGCAGTGTACATCAGGGGAATCAGCCCCAGCATTTT; CDR3: CASSVHQGNQPQHF
V: TRBV24-1; D: .; size: .; J: TRBJ1-1; DNA: TGTGCCACCAGTGACCCAGGGGCGGCTTTCTTT; CDR3: CATSDPGAAFF
V: TRBV12-3/TRBV12-4; D: .; size: few; J: TRBJ2-6; DNA: TGTGCCAGCAGTGTAGCAGGGTACTCTGGGGCCAACGTCCTGACTTTC; CDR3: CASSVAGYSGANVLTF
V: TRBV7-9; D: .; size: once; J: TRBJ1-6; DNA: TGTGCCAGCAGCCCAGGGGCAGGGTCGGGGAATTCACCCCTCCACTTT; CDR3: CASSPGAGSGNSPLHF
V: TRBV7-3; D: TRBD2; size: .; J: TRBJ2-7; DNA: TGTGCCAGCAGCTTAAAGGGACAGGGCCTCGGGACTAGCGGGGTCCCCTCCTACGAGCAGTACTTC; CDR3: CASSLKGQGLGTSGVPSYEQYF
V: TRBV7-9; D: .; size: once; J: TRBJ2-3; DNA: TGTGCCAGCAGCTTAGGGGACCTGAGGACGCAGTATTTT; CDR3: CASSLGDLRTQYF
V: TRBV25-1; D: .; size: once; J: TRBJ2-7; DNA: TGTGCCAGCAGTGAATTTCTCCCTACCGAACAGTACTTC; CDR3: CASSEFLPTEQYF
V: TRBV2; D: .; size: .; J: TRBJ2-6; DNA: TGTGCCAGCAGTTCGGTGGGGCTCGGAATGGCCAACGTCCTGACTTTC; CDR3: CASSSVGLGMANVLTF
V: TRBV20-1; D: TRBD2; size: .; J: TRBJ2-7; DNA: TGCAGTGCTAAACCCGGGGGGGCTAGGGAGCAGTACTTC; CDR3: CSAKPGGAREQYF
V: TRBV7-2; D: .; size: .; J: TRBJ1-2; DNA: TGTGCCAGCAGCTCCAACCCGCCCGGGGCTTACTATGGCTACACCTTC; CDR3: CASSSNPPGAYYGYTF
V: TRBV24-1; D: TRBD2; size: few; J: TRBJ2-7; DNA: TGTGCCACCAGTGATTCCGCTAGCGGGGGGACCTACGAGCAGTACTTC; CDR3: CATSDSASGGTYEQYF
V: TRBV19; D: .; size: few; J: TRBJ1-2; DNA: TGTGCCAGTAGCCCCGGGCCACCCTATGGCTACACCTTC; CDR3: CASSPGPPYGYTF
V: TRBV29-1; D: TRBD1; size: .; J: TRBJ1-1; DNA: TGCAGCGTGGAGCCAGGGGGCATCACTGAAGCTTTCTTT; CDR3: CSVEPGGITEAFF
V: TRBV7-9; D: TRBD1; size: many; J: TRBJ1-6; DNA: TGTGCCAGCAGCTTTAGACAGGGCATCGGATTTACACCCCTCCACTTT; CDR3: CASSFRQGIGFTPLHF
V: TRBV10-3; D: TRBD2; size: .; J: TRBJ2-7; DNA: TGTGCCATCAGTCAGGGACTATCATACGAGCAGTACTTC; CDR3: CAISQGLSYEQYF
V: TRBV7-9; D: TRBD1; size: .; J: TRBJ2-6; DNA: TGTGCCAGCAACAATCGGGCCCCCTCCGGGACAGGGCAAGCTGGGGCCAACGTCCTGACTTTC; CDR3: CASNNRAPSGTGQAGANVLTF
V: TRBV7-9; D: .; size: .; J: TRBJ1-4; DNA: TGTGCCAGCAGTCGGGGACTGGGAAATGAAAAACTGTTTTTT; CDR3: CASSRGLGNEKLFF
V: TRBV20-1; D: .; size: .; J: TRBJ1-2; DNA: TGCAGTGCTAGAATCCGGAAGGGCTACACCTTC; CDR3: CSARIRKGYTF
V: TRBV7-9; D: TRBD2; size: .; J: TRBJ2-2; DNA: TGTGCCAGCAGCTTAGTTAGCGGGAGAGGCGGGGGACTGAACACCGGGGAGCTGTTTTTT; CDR3: CASSLVSGRGGGLNTGELFF
V: TRBV6-6; D: .; size: few; J: TRBJ1-6; DNA: TGTGCCAGCAGTCCAGGGAAAGAGAATTCACCCCTCCACTTT; CDR3: CASSPGKENSPLHF
V: TRBV2; D: .; size: many; J: TRBJ1-5; DNA: TGTGCCAGCAGTGAAGTCAGGGTGGTTCAGCCCCAGCATTTT; CDR3: CASSEVRVVQPQHF
V: TRBV15; D: TRBD2; size: .; J: TRBJ2-5; DNA: TGTGCCACCAGCAGCCCTAGCGGGGGGGCCTTGGAGACCCAGTACTTC; CDR3: CATSSPSGGALETQYF
V: TRBV29-1; D: .; size: many; J: TRBJ1-3; DNA: TGCAGCGTTGAAAAGTCCACTGGAAACACCATATATTTT; CDR3: CSVEKSTGNTIYF
V: TRBV12-5; D: .; size: .; J: TRBJ1-5; DNA: TGTGCTAGTGCCCGAGACAGTCCCGTTCAGCCCCAGCATTTT; CDR3: CASARDSPVQPQHF
V: TRBV7-9; D: .; size: once; J: TRBJ1-3; DNA: TGTGCCAGCAGCTTATTAGGGGTCCGGACTAGCGGCACCATATATTTT; CDR3: CASSLLGVRTSGTIYF
V: TRBV7-9; D: .; size: .; J: TRBJ1-5; DNA: TGTGCCAGCAGCGCCAGGACTGGGACTGAGCCCCAGCATTTT; CDR3: CASSARTGTEPQHF
V: TRBV15; D: .; size: many; J: TRBJ1-4; DNA: TGTGCCACCAGCGCACACAGGGATTTCGCTGGTACTAATGAAAAACTGTTTTTT; CDR3: CATSAHRDFAGTNEKLFF
V: TRBV20-1; D: .; size: .; J: TRBJ1-5; DNA: TGCAGTGCTAGACAGGGCAGGGATACCAATCAGCCCCAGCATTTT; CDR3: CSARQGRDTNQPQHF
V: TRBV10-3; D: TRBD1; size: few; J: TRBJ2-7; DNA: TGTGCCAGCGCGTCGGGACAGACCTACGAGCAGTACTTC; CDR3: CASASGQTYEQYF
V: TRBV25-1; D: .; size: .; J: TRBJ1-2; DNA: TGTGCCAGCTCCCTCCCAGGGAGTGGTGATGGCTACACCTTC; CDR3: CASSLPGSGDGYTF